Each of the 10 T cell receptor beta chains below was sequenced from the same sample in a study of cytomegalovirus exposure and HLA in healthy donors. The protocol was immunoSEQ multiplex PCR, while the TCRdb copy is restricted to in-frame clones and leaves out a portion. The sample lists 130,000 or so clones, approximately 92% occurring once. The sample comprised PBMCs. All receptors come from a woman younger than 35 in good health and CMV-seropositive.

This chain joins TRBV5-1 and TRBJ2-5; 8 nucleotides align to TRBD1. With V trimmed by 4 bases and J by 4 bases, 9 bases remained unmatched. Germline-derived CDR1 and CDR2 are SGHRS and YFSETQ. The CDR3 totals 15 residues. CDR3 in DNA: TGCGCCAGCAGCCTACGACAGGGGAGAGGAGAGACCCAGTACTTC. Protein sequence: CASSLRQGRGETQYF. The full variable domain, rest sourced from reference TRBV5-1 and TRBJ2-5, is KAGVTQTPRYLIKTRGQQVTLSCSPISGHRSVSWYQQTPGQGLQFLFEYFSETQRNKGNFPGRFSGRQFSNSRSEMNVSTLELGDSALYLCASSLRQGRGETQYFGPGTRLLVL.

V usage is TRBV5-4 and J usage is TRBJ2-7; the match to TRBD1 covers 11 bases. The V and J ends lost 3 bases and 6 bases, in that order; junction bases with no gene match: 5. The CDR3 has 14 amino acids. Germline CDR1 and CDR2: SGHNT and YYREEE (reference sequence). As DNA, the CDR3 is TGTGCCAGCAGCTCGGGGACAGGGGGACGCGAGCAGTACTTC. It yields the protein CASSSGTGGREQYF.

CDR3 coding DNA: TGTGCCAGCAGCTTAAGCGGGGGCCTAAACACCGGGGAGCTGTTTTTT. As protein: CASSLSGGLNTGELFF. This chain joins TRBV7-2 and TRBJ2-2; TRBD2 matches 8 bases. The germline gives CDR1 SGHTA, CDR2 FQGNSA. With V trimmed by 2 bases and J by 2 bases, 4 bases remained unmatched. The CDR3 sequence is 16 residues long.

The chain combines TRBV19 with TRBJ2-7; D might be TRBD2 (6 bases). CDR1 is LNHDA, CDR2 SQIVND, per germline (reference sequence). The CDR3 spans 15 residues. V was pared by 3 bases and J by 0 bases, with 12 bases between. The CDR3 here is CASSIALASSYEQYF. Written as DNA, the CDR3 is TGTGCCAGTAGTATTGCGCTAGCGAGCTCCTACGAGCAGTACTTC.

This chain uses TRBV9 with TRBJ2-1; 11 bases line up with TRBD1. Per germline, CDR1 SGDLS and CDR2 YYNGEE. Losses at the gene ends were 0 bases for V and 7 bases for J; bases not matched to a gene: 9. This CDR3 spans 17 amino acids. In DNA, the CDR3 is TGTGCCAGCAGCGTAGGACCGGGACAGGGGGAAGTAAATGAGCAGTTCTTC. Translation: CASSVGPGQGEVNEQFF.

The genes are TRBV19 and TRBJ1-1; 8 bases line up with TRBD1. Germline V lookup: CDR1 LNHDA, CDR2 SQIVND (reference sequence). The CDR3 is 14 amino acids. V gave up 3 bases and J gave up 2 bases; unmatched junction bases: 2. Written as DNA, the CDR3 is TGTGCCAGTAGTATGGCAGGGGGCAACACTGAAGCTTTCTTT. Translating gives CASSMAGGNTEAFF.

CDR3 DNA: TGCGCCAGCAGCTCACAGGCCCGGGGGGGGACCTACGAGCAGTACTTC. As protein: CASSSQARGGTYEQYF. The rearrangement uses TRBV5-1 and TRBJ2-7, with 8 bases aligning to TRBD2. This CDR3 is built from 16 residues. V was pared by 3 bases and J by 2 bases, with 10 bases of the junction left unmatched. Germline loops: CDR1 SGHRS, CDR2 YFSETQ.

This chain joins TRBV11-2 and TRBJ2-3; 7 positions agree with TRBD2. CDR3 length: 13 amino acids. V trimming: 5 bases; J trimming: 11 bases; junction bases outside the gene matches: 10. Germline V CDR1 and CDR2: SGHAT, FQNNGV. Here the CDR3 reads CASSRTSSRLQYF. CDR3 sequence (DNA): TGTGCCAGCAGCCGGACTAGTTCGCGGCTGCAGTATTTT.

The J gene is TRBJ2-2, the V gene TRBV6-5; 7 bases line up with TRBD1. Germline loops: CDR1 MNHEY, CDR2 SVGAGI. V lost 2 bases and J lost 2; bases outside the gene matches: 2. The CDR3 spans 15 residues. The CDR3 DNA follows: TGTGCCAGCAGTTACGGGACAGCTAACACCGGGGAGCTGTTTTTT. Protein sequence: CASSYGTANTGELFF.

The chain couples TRBV19 to TRBJ2-3; D is uncertain. There are 15 residues in the CDR3. V was trimmed by 5 bases and J by 0 bases, leaving 12 bases between them. Germline loops: CDR1 LNHDA, CDR2 SQIVND (reference sequence). The CDR3 bases are TGTGCCAGTAGTCCTGCGCTCTCTAGCACAGATACGCAGTATTTT. Translation gives CASSPALSSTDTQYF.